This T cell receptor beta chain stems from a study of T cells in Graves' hyperthyroidism and ophthalmopathy. Overall study findings and caveats: Most thyroid clonotypes expanded above 0.001 appeared in blood too.

Clinical symptoms, serum thyroxine and TRAb, thyroid ultrasound and orbital computed tomography together formed the diagnostic basis. Amplification yielded TCR beta CDR3 regions, with RNA transcripts as the source. First-round RT-PCR with HTBI primers amplified the TCR CDR3 region. TCRdb analysed the multiplex PCR reads with MiXCR anew, one entry per CDR3 protein. The table shows around 500,000 distinct CDR3 sequences, with 15% to 20% occurring only once. From germline, CDR1 is DFQATT and CDR2 SNEGSKA (reference sequence). Trimming shortened V by 0 bases and J by 8 bases, and 20 bases separated the two germline ends. The CDR3 length is 16 residues. This clonotype was seen many times. Its antigen remains unknown.

This chain links TRBV20-1 with TRBJ2-1; D is undetermined. The source of this sequence is a woman under 40 with Graves' ophthalmopathy. Source material: blood. The CDR3 DNA sequence: TGCAGTGCTAGAGATGCCCGCGCACGAGCTGGGGATGAGCAGTTCTTC. This codes for CSARDARARAGDEQFF.